The rows below give T cell receptor beta chains drawn from one sample of a study of cytomegalovirus exposure and HLA in healthy donors. Clones were sequenced by immunoSEQ multiplex PCR, and TCRdb holds only the in-frame ones, with some missing. The data contain about 170,000 clones, about two thirds of them singletons. Sequenced input: PBMCs. These receptors originate from a human donor in good health. Both conserved end residues are trimmed from each CDR3. A D gene is named only where the DNA matches it firmly. Clone size appears in some rows only: once, few, many, or a class for an expanded clone.

v_gene: TRBV5-1
d_gene: TRBD1
abundance: few
j_gene: TRBJ2-5
len: 13
CDR3aa: ASSNPTGGGGTQY

v_gene: TRBV13
d_gene: NA
abundance: NA
j_gene: TRBJ2-7
len: 17
CDR3aa: ASSLSPLVRAGISYEQY

v_gene: TRBV7-9
d_gene: TRBD1
abundance: few
j_gene: TRBJ1-1
len: 14
CDR3aa: ASSFPVTGGDTEAF

v_gene: TRBV5-1
d_gene: NA
abundance: NA
j_gene: TRBJ2-7
len: 10
CDR3aa: ASSLEGVEQY

v_gene: TRBV10-3
d_gene: NA
abundance: few
j_gene: TRBJ2-2
len: 14
CDR3aa: AISESLVSDTGELF

v_gene: TRBV6-5
d_gene: NA
abundance: NA
j_gene: TRBJ1-6
len: 11
CDR3aa: ASTFYRDSPLH

v_gene: TRBV5-1
d_gene: NA
abundance: NA
j_gene: TRBJ1-1
len: 11
CDR3aa: ASSFGQGSEAF

v_gene: TRBV5-8
d_gene: NA
abundance: few
j_gene: TRBJ1-3
len: 14
CDR3aa: ASSLAGTFSGNTIY

v_gene: TRBV11-2
d_gene: NA
abundance: NA
j_gene: TRBJ1-2
len: 18
CDR3aa: ASSLDRHITTGGLSRGYT

v_gene: TRBV2
d_gene: NA
abundance: NA
j_gene: TRBJ1-2
len: 13
CDR3aa: ASSTQGSGSYGYT

v_gene: TRBV29-1
d_gene: TRBD1
abundance: NA
j_gene: TRBJ1-4
len: 12
CDR3aa: SVGTGGDGEKLF

v_gene: TRBV5-4
d_gene: NA
abundance: NA
j_gene: TRBJ2-7
len: 14
CDR3aa: ASSLMGRGSHYEQY

v_gene: TRBV5-6
d_gene: NA
abundance: NA
j_gene: TRBJ1-2
len: 12
CDR3aa: ASRLGHDNYGYT

v_gene: TRBV11-2
d_gene: TRBD2
abundance: NA
j_gene: TRBJ2-7
len: 14
CDR3aa: ASSLLYGAGAYEQY

v_gene: TRBV5-5
d_gene: TRBD1
abundance: once
j_gene: TRBJ1-2
len: 14
CDR3aa: ASSFNTGGANYGYT

v_gene: TRBV6-1
d_gene: NA
abundance: NA
j_gene: TRBJ1-6
len: 12
CDR3aa: ASSERTEVSPLH

v_gene: TRBV29-1
d_gene: TRBD2
abundance: NA
j_gene: TRBJ2-1
len: 12
CDR3aa: SVSPGGASNEQF

v_gene: TRBV6-1
d_gene: TRBD2
abundance: few
j_gene: TRBJ2-2
len: 13
CDR3aa: ASSGLAGNTGELF

v_gene: TRBV25-1
d_gene: TRBD1
abundance: once
j_gene: TRBJ1-6
len: 11
CDR3aa: ASSAGTASPLH

v_gene: TRBV5-4
d_gene: TRBD1
abundance: NA
j_gene: TRBJ1-1
len: 15
CDR3aa: ASSLGPGTAKNTEAF

v_gene: TRBV2
d_gene: TRBD1
abundance: NA
j_gene: TRBJ2-2
len: 12
CDR3aa: ASSSGTGPGELF

v_gene: TRBV18
d_gene: NA
abundance: NA
j_gene: TRBJ1-5
len: 13
CDR3aa: ASSPTDRGNQPQH

v_gene: TRBV5-4
d_gene: TRBD1
abundance: NA
j_gene: TRBJ2-7
len: 14
CDR3aa: ASSPTQDRVSYEQY

v_gene: TRBV25-1
d_gene: TRBD2
abundance: NA
j_gene: TRBJ2-3
len: 15
CDR3aa: ASSEGRAGTSTDTQY

v_gene: TRBV10-3
d_gene: TRBD1
abundance: few
j_gene: TRBJ1-2
len: 17
CDR3aa: AISEPTLGQERINYGYT

v_gene: TRBV6-1
d_gene: NA
abundance: NA
j_gene: TRBJ1-5
len: 13
CDR3aa: ASSEAVGANQPQH

v_gene: TRBV7-2
d_gene: TRBD2
abundance: NA
j_gene: TRBJ2-7
len: 15
CDR3aa: ASSFLAASGVSYEQY

v_gene: TRBV5-8
d_gene: TRBD2
abundance: few
j_gene: TRBJ2-5
len: 14
CDR3aa: ASSFRVGGARETQY

v_gene: TRBV9
d_gene: TRBD1
abundance: NA
j_gene: TRBJ2-7
len: 13
CDR3aa: ASSGGDRNRHEQY

v_gene: TRBV7-9
d_gene: TRBD2
abundance: NA
j_gene: TRBJ2-7
len: 13
CDR3aa: SSSLGTSGGNEQY

v_gene: TRBV10-2
d_gene: TRBD1
abundance: NA
j_gene: TRBJ2-1
len: 13
CDR3aa: ASRDWTGVRNEQF

v_gene: TRBV5-4
d_gene: NA
abundance: NA
j_gene: TRBJ2-1
len: 12
CDR3aa: ASSLERNDNEQF

v_gene: TRBV6-5
d_gene: NA
abundance: NA
j_gene: TRBJ1-3
len: 11
CDR3aa: ASSSGTRNTIY

v_gene: TRBV7-9
d_gene: TRBD1
abundance: NA
j_gene: TRBJ1-4
len: 12
CDR3aa: ASSRTGGGEKLF

v_gene: TRBV19
d_gene: NA
abundance: NA
j_gene: TRBJ2-7
len: 12
CDR3aa: ASQGFQRPDEQY

v_gene: TRBV29-1
d_gene: NA
abundance: NA
j_gene: TRBJ1-2
len: 13
CDR3aa: SVEDRRGLDYGYP

v_gene: TRBV4-2
d_gene: NA
abundance: NA
j_gene: TRBJ1-6
len: 12
CDR3aa: ASSPGQGNSPLH

v_gene: TRBV5-6
d_gene: NA
abundance: once
j_gene: TRBJ1-1
len: 13
CDR3aa: ASGPQGIVDTEAF

v_gene: TRBV5-8
d_gene: TRBD1
abundance: few
j_gene: TRBJ1-5
len: 15
CDR3aa: ASNGQGASYSNQPQH

v_gene: TRBV13
d_gene: TRBD2
abundance: many
j_gene: TRBJ2-1
len: 13
CDR3aa: ASSTSGGAVDEQF

v_gene: TRBV19
d_gene: NA
abundance: few
j_gene: TRBJ1-5
len: 12
CDR3aa: ASSGVLPNQPQH

v_gene: TRBV4-1
d_gene: TRBD2
abundance: NA
j_gene: TRBJ2-3
len: 16
CDR3aa: ASSPRYGLAGESDTQY

v_gene: TRBV10-2
d_gene: TRBD2
abundance: NA
j_gene: TRBJ2-5
len: 13
CDR3aa: ASSEWTSGQETQY

v_gene: TRBV7-3
d_gene: NA
abundance: few
j_gene: TRBJ2-5
len: 13
CDR3aa: ASSSQGGSLETQY

v_gene: TRBV30
d_gene: TRBD1
abundance: NA
j_gene: TRBJ2-1
len: 14
CDR3aa: AWVRDRGTSYNEQF

v_gene: TRBV10-3
d_gene: NA
abundance: NA
j_gene: TRBJ1-5
len: 14
CDR3aa: AISGQGGGSNQPQH

v_gene: TRBV5-8
d_gene: NA
abundance: NA
j_gene: TRBJ1-1
len: 13
CDR3aa: ASSLGSGWNTEAF

v_gene: TRBV9
d_gene: NA
abundance: NA
j_gene: TRBJ2-5
len: 14
CDR3aa: ASSLGWGGRGETQY

v_gene: TRBV27
d_gene: TRBD1
abundance: NA
j_gene: TRBJ2-3
len: 14
CDR3aa: ASSLLGQGPTDTQY

v_gene: TRBV2
d_gene: NA
abundance: NA
j_gene: TRBJ2-2
len: 12
CDR3aa: ASSRGQNTGELF

v_gene: TRBV19
d_gene: TRBD2
abundance: NA
j_gene: TRBJ2-5
len: 13
CDR3aa: ASSGALAGAETQY

v_gene: TRBV7-2
d_gene: TRBD1
abundance: NA
j_gene: TRBJ1-6
len: 18
CDR3aa: ASSLAPGTGLSSYNSPLH

v_gene: TRBV7-2
d_gene: TRBD2
abundance: NA
j_gene: TRBJ2-1
len: 13
CDR3aa: ASSPSGGGYNEQF

v_gene: TRBV7-9
d_gene: TRBD2
abundance: NA
j_gene: TRBJ2-1
len: 13
CDR3aa: ASSLTSGGLVEQF